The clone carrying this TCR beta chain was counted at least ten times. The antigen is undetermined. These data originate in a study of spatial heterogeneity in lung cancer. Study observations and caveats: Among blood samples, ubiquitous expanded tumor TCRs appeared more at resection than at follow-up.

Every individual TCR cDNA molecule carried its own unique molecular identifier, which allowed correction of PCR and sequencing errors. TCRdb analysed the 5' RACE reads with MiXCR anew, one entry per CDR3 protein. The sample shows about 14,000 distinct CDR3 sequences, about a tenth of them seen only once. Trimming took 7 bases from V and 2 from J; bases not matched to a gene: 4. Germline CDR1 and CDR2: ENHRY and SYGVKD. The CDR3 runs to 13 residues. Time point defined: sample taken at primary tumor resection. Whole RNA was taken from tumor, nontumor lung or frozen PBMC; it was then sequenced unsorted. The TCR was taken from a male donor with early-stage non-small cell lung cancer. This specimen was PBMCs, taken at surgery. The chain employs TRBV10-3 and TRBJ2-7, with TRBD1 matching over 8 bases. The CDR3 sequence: CAIMDRAPYEQYF. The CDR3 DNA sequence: TGTGCCATCATGGACAGGGCGCCCTACGAGCAGTACTTC.